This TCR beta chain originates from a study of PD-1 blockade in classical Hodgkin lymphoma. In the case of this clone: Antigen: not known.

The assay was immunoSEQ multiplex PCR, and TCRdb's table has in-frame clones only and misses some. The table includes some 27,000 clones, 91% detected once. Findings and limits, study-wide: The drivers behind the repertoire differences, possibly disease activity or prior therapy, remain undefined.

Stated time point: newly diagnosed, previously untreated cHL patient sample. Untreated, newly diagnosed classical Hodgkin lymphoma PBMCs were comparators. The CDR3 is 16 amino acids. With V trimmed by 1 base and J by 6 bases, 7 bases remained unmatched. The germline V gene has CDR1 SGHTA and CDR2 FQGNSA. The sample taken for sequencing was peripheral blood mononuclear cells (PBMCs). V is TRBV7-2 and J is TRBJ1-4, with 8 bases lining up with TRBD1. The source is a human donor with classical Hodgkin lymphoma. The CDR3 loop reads CASSLDPGQVDEKLFF. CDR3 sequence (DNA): TGTGCCAGCAGCTTAGACCCGGGACAGGTTGATGAAAAACTGTTTTTT.